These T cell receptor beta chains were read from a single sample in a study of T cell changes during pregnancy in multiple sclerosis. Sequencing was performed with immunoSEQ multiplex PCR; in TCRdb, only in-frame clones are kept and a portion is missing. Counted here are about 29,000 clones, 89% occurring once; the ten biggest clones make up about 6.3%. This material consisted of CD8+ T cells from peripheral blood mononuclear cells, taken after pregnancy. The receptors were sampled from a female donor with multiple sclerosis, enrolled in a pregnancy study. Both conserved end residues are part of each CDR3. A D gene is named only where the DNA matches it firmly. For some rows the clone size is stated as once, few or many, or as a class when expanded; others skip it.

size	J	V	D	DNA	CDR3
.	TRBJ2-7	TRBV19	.	TGTGCCAGTAGTATTTTGTCGGGAGCCTACGAGCAGTACTTC	CASSILSGAYEQYF
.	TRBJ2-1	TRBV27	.	TGTGCCAGCAGTGCCCGCTCTATGGATGAGCAGTTCTTC	CASSARSMDEQFF
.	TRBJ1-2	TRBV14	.	TGTGCCAGCAGCCAAAATAAGGAAGGGAGACGGTATGGCTACACCTTC	CASSQNKEGRRYGYTF
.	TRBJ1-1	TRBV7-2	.	TGTGCCAGCAGCCGAGGGGGACCAGGGATGAACACTGAAGCTTTCTTT	CASSRGGPGMNTEAFF
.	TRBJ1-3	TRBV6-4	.	TGTGCCAGCAGACAGGGAGGAAACACCATATATTTT	CASRQGGNTIYF
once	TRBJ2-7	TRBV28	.	TGTGCCAGCAGTTTTGATTACAACTACGAGCAGTACTTC	CASSFDYNYEQYF
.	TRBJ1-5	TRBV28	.	TGTGCCAGCAGTCACTTAAATCAGCCCCAGCATTTT	CASSHLNQPQHF
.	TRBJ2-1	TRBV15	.	TGTGCCACCAGTCTCAATGGGGAGTACAATGAGCAGTTCTTC	CATSLNGEYNEQFF
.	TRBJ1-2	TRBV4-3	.	TGCGCCAGCAGCCAAGATCAAGGGGAAGGGGCGGGCTACACCTTC	CASSQDQGEGAGYTF
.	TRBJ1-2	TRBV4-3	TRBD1	TGCGCCAGCAGCCAAGATAAGGGGGCCTTGGTATATGGCTACACCTTC	CASSQDKGALVYGYTF
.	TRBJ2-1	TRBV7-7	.	TGTGCTAGCAGCTCGTCCCCGGGAGACGAGCAGTTCTTC	CASSSSPGDEQFF
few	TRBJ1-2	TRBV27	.	TGTGCCAGCAGTCCCCTATCACTCTATGGCTACACCTTC	CASSPLSLYGYTF
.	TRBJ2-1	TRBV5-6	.	TGTGCCAGCAGCTTGGGGGCTCTGGTTATCCACAATGAGCAGTTCTTC	CASSLGALVIHNEQFF
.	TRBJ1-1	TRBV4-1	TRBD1	TGCGCCAGCAGCCAACGGGACAGCACTGAAGCTTTCTTT	CASSQRDSTEAFF
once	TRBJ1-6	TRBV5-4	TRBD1	TGTGCCAGCAGCGCAGGGACAGGTGTTAATTCACCCCTCCACTTT	CASSAGTGVNSPLHF
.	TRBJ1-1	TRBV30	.	TGTGCCTGGAGTATGAAAGGGAGCACTGAAGCTTTCTTT	CAWSMKGSTEAFF
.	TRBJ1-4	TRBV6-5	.	TGTGCCAGCAGTACGACAGCAGCAACTAATGAAAAACTGTTTTTT	CASSTTAATNEKLFF
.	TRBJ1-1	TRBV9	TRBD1	TGTGCCAGCAGCCCCCACAGGGGCACTGAAGCTTTCTTT	CASSPHRGTEAFF
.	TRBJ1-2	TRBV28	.	TGTGCCAGCAGCTCGTCCGGGGGTGAAGCTAACTATGGCTACACCTTC	CASSSSGGEANYGYTF
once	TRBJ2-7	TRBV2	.	TGTGCCAGCACGAACAGCTACGAGCAGTACTTC	CASTNSYEQYF
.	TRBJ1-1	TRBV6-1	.	TGTGCCAGCAGTGAAGCGGACTTGAACACTGAAGCTTTCTTT	CASSEADLNTEAFF
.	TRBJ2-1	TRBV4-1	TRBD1	TGCGCCAGCAGCCAAGGACAGGGGGGCTACAATGAGCAGTTCTTC	CASSQGQGGYNEQFF
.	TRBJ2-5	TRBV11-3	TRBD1	TGTGCCAGCAGCCCTGGACAGGGGGCGGATACTGAGACCCAGTACTTC	CASSPGQGADTETQYF
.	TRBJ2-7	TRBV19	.	TGTGCCAGTAGTATAGGACTACTGAATATTGACGAGCAGTACTTC	CASSIGLLNIDEQYF
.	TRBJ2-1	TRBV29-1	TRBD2	TGCAGCGTTGAATGGGCGGGAGTCGCTGAGCAGTTCTTC	CSVEWAGVAEQFF
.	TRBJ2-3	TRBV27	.	TGTGCCAGCAGTTTAGTAGCGGAGACCACAGATACGCAGTATTTT	CASSLVAETTDTQYF
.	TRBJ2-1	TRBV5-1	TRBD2	TGCGCCAGCAGCTTTAGCGGGACGGGGAATGAGCAGTTCTTC	CASSFSGTGNEQFF
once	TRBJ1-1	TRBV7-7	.	TGTGCTAGCAGCCAGACAGAGAACACTGAAGCTTTCTTT	CASSQTENTEAFF
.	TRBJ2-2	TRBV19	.	TGTGCCAGTAGTATATTTTGGGGCTCGAACACCGGGGAGCTGTTTTTT	CASSIFWGSNTGELFF
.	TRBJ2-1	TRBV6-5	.	TGTGCCAGCAGTTACTCGCGTTCTATCTCCTACAATGAGCAGTTCTTC	CASSYSRSISYNEQFF
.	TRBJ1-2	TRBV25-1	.	TGTGCCAGCAGTGAAGGGGGCGCAAATGGCTACACCTTC	CASSEGGANGYTF
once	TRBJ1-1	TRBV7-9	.	TGTGCCAGCAGCATAGAGACTCCTGAAGCTTTCTTT	CASSIETPEAFF
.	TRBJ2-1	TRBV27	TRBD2	TGTGCCAGCAGTATTAGCGGGATAACGGCGCGAGGGCAGTTCTTC	CASSISGITARGQFF
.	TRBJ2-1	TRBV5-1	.	TGCGCCAGCAGCTACGGACACGAATACAATGAGCAGTTCTTC	CASSYGHEYNEQFF
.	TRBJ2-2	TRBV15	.	TGTGCCACCAGGTCGGCCGGGGAGCTGTTTTTT	CATRSAGELFF
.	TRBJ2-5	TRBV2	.	TGTGCCAGCAGTGAATCGCCAGGGAAAAAGTACTTC	CASSESPGKKYF
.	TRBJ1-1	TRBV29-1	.	TGCAGCGTTGGATCTTTGGCGACAGGAGAAGCTTTCTTT	CSVGSLATGEAFF
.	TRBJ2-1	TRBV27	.	TGTGCCAGCAGTCGACGCCTTCAGGGGCTCAATGAGCAGTTCTTC	CASSRRLQGLNEQFF
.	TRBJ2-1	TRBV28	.	TGTGCCAGCAGTTTTCCGGGGGAAACGGATAATGAGCAGTTCTTC	CASSFPGETDNEQFF
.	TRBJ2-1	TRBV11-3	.	TGTGCCAGCAGGGGGGCCAGCCGGAATGAGCAGTTCTTC	CASRGASRNEQFF
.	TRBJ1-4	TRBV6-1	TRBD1	TGTGCCAGCAGTACCGGGACAGGGGGCAATGAAAAACTGTTTTTT	CASSTGTGGNEKLFF
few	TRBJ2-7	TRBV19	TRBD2	TGTGCCAGTAGTCTAGCGGGAGGGATCGAGCAGTACTTC	CASSLAGGIEQYF
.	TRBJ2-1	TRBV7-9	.	TGTGCCAGCAGCGCCCCTAGCGCGTACAATGAGCAGTTCTTC	CASSAPSAYNEQFF
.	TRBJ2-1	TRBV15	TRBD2	TGTGCCGTGTCAGCGGGAAGGTACAATGAGCAGTTCTTC	CAVSAGRYNEQFF
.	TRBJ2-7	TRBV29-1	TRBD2	TGCAGCGTCCTCAAGACTAGCGGGGGCTACGAGCAGTACTTC	CSVLKTSGGYEQYF
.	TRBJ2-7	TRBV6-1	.	TGTGCCAGCAGTCTGGCGACTGAGTACGAGCAGTACTTC	CASSLATEYEQYF
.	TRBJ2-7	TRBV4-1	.	TGCGCCAGCAGCCAAGAGACAGGTGTTCTCTACGAGCAGTACTTC	CASSQETGVLYEQYF
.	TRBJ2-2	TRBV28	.	TGTGCCAGCAGTTTAAGGCGGATCGCGAACACCGGGGAGCTGTTTTTT	CASSLRRIANTGELFF
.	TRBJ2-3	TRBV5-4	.	TGTGCCAGCAGCGCCCTGGGCCCAGATACGCAGTATTTT	CASSALGPDTQYF
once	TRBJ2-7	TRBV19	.	TGTGCCAGTAGTATCAGGGGCCAAGAGCGGAGCGAGCAGTACTTC	CASSIRGQERSEQYF
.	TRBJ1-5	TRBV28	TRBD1	TGTGCCAGTGTTACTCTGGACAGGGTCCATCAGCCCCAGCATTTT	CASVTLDRVHQPQHF
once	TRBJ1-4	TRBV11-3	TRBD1	TGTGCCAGCAGCAACAGGGGTTTGGGGGAAAAACTGTTTTTT	CASSNRGLGEKLFF
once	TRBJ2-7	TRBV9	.	TGTGCCAGCAGCGTAGGGGCGGAGGCCTACGAGCAGTACTTC	CASSVGAEAYEQYF
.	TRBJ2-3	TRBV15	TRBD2	TGTGCCACCAGCAGAGCGGGAGGTAGCACAGATACGCAGTATTTT	CATSRAGGSTDTQYF
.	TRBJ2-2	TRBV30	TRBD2	TGTGCCTGGGGATGGGAGGGAGATGGCACCGGGGAGCTGTTTTTT	CAWGWEGDGTGELFF